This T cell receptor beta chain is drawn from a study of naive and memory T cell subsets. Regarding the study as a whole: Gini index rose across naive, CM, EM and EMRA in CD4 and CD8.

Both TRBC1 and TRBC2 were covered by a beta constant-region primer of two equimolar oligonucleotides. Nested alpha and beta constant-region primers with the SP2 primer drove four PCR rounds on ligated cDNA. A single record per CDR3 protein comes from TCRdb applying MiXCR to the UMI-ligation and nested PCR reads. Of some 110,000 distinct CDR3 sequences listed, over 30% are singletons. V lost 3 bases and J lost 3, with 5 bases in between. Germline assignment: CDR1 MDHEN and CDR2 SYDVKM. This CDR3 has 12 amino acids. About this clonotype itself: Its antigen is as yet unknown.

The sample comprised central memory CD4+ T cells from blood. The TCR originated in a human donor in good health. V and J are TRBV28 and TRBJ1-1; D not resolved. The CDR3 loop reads CASSFRDTEAFF. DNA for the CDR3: TGTGCCAGCAGTTTTAGGGACACTGAAGCTTTCTTT.